The sequence of this T cell receptor (beta chain) was determined in a study of shared clonotypes between healthy human individuals. Study findings and constraints: Though the depth was large, rarefaction showed that sorted-subset sequencing was incomplete.

This CDR3 contains 13 residues. V was shortened by 4 bases and J by 6 bases, with 14 bases between the two germline ends. Germline CDR1 SGHRS, CDR2 YFSETQ. With respect to this clone: What it recognizes is unknown.

Only in-frame clones appear in the TCRdb table, and some are missing; sequencing was by immunoSEQ multiplex PCR. Of 2 million to 2.5 million clones in the sample, about 92% were seen once. Sample: naive CD4+ T cells from PBMCs. Subset defined: CD45RA+ positively selected. The V gene is TRBV5-1, the J gene TRBJ2-7, with no clear D. The clonotype originates from a man between 18 and 35 years old in good health. Some clones in this sample may be carry-over from other donors' samples. CDR3 amino acids: CASSPGDLREQYF. DNA of the CDR3: TGCGCCAGCAGCCCTGGCGACTTACGCGAGCAGTACTTC.